Below, 9 T cell receptor beta chains from the same sample are listed, as sequenced in a study of cytomegalovirus exposure and HLA in healthy donors. The PCR ran on 60 Vbeta and 13 Jbeta primers. TCRdb's table, derived via immunoSEQ multiplex PCR, lists solely in-frame clones and lacks some. The sample lists about 120,000 clones, less than 90% occurring once. The sample consisted of PBMCs. The receptor source for this set is a man aged 50-59 years in good health and CMV-seronegative.

This chain joins TRBV7-6 and TRBJ2-1; TRBD1 matches at 11 bases. The CDR3 contains 15 residues. The J segment lost 8 bases and the V segment lost 0 bases, leaving 3 bases of the junction unmatched. CDR1 is SGHVS, CDR2 FNYEAQ, per germline. CDR3 in DNA: TGTGCCAGCAGCTTAGCGAGGACAGGGGGCGATGAGCAGTTCTTC. Amino acids: CASSLARTGGDEQFF.

V gene TRBV27 combines with J gene TRBJ1-1; D remains ambiguous. V dropped 3 bases and J dropped 6 bases, with 11 bases sitting between them. CDR1 is MNHEY and CDR2 is SMNVEV in the germline V gene (reference sequence). CDR3 length: 13 residues. In DNA form, the CDR3 reads TGTGCCAGCAGTTTCGGCGCGGCCCCTGAAGCTTTCTTT. Protein: CASSFGAAPEAFF.

The rearrangement joins TRBV29-1 to TRBJ1-1; 8 bases are shared with TRBD1. Germline V gene lookup returns CDR1 SQVTM and CDR2 ANQGSEA. V shed 7 bases and J 3 bases; nucleotides not matched to a gene: 7. The CDR3 loop spans 13 amino acids. CDR3 sequence: CSAQTGGDTEAFF. The CDR3 nucleotides read TGCAGCGCTCAAACAGGGGGGGACACTGAAGCTTTCTTT.

The rearrangement uses TRBV5-1 and TRBJ2-1; the match to TRBD2 covers 10 bases. Germline V lookup: CDR1 SGHRS, CDR2 YFSETQ. CDR3 length: 16 residues. The trim removed 1 base at V and 1 base at J, leaving 2 bases unmatched. The CDR3 spells CASSLLAGASYNEQFF. The DNA for the CDR3 is TGCGCCAGCAGCTTGCTAGCGGGGGCTTCCTACAATGAGCAGTTCTTC.

CDR3 in amino acids: CASSTSGGLDQPQHF. In DNA form, the CDR3 reads TGTGCCAGCAGCACGTCGGGGGGTCTAGATCAGCCCCAGCATTTT. This chain links TRBV5-4 with TRBJ1-5; weak D call: TRBD1 (5 bases). The CDR3 is made up of 15 amino acids. The ends were cut back, 4 bases at V and 5 bases at J, with 16 bases in the middle. CDR1 and CDR2 from the germline V gene are SGHNT and YYREEE (reference sequence).

The V gene is TRBV9, the J gene TRBJ2-3; tentatively, D is TRBD1 (9 bases). Trimming took 2 bases from V and 7 from J, leaving 26 bases between them. This CDR3 comprises 18 residues. Germline CDR1 and CDR2: SGDLS and YYNGEE. The chain's CDR3 is CASSVGQGAGRAQNTQYF. CDR3 coding DNA: TGTGCCAGCAGCGTGGGACAGGGCGCCGGGAGGGCACAAAATACGCAGTATTTT.

V and J are TRBV6-5 and TRBJ2-1; no clear D gene. V was cut by 7 bases and J by 8 bases, with 12 bases left in between. The CDR3 loop spans 12 amino acids. Germline CDR1 and CDR2: MNHEY and SVGAGI. For the CDR3, the DNA is TGTGCCAGCATCAATCCCCGGGATGAGCAGTTCTTC. It codes for CASINPRDEQFF.

The chain couples TRBV15 to TRBJ1-1; perhaps TRBD1 as D (6 bases). Deletions cut 7 bases from V and 1 base from J, with 13 bases between. The CDR3 consists of 14 residues. Germline CDR1 is LNHNV and CDR2 is YYDKDF (reference sequence). CDR3 sequence: CATTELQGNTEAFF. The CDR3 DNA follows: TGTGCCACCACCGAGTTACAGGGGAACACTGAAGCTTTCTTT.

The chain recombines TRBV10-2 with TRBJ1-5, with D unclear. The V end was cut by 0 bases, the J end by 6 bases, with 9 bases between. The germline CDR1 and CDR2 sequences are WSHSY and SAAADI. CDR3 length equals 14 residues. This CDR3 reads CASSESTGGQPQHF. In DNA form, the CDR3 reads TGCGCCAGCAGTGAGTCTACCGGCGGTCAGCCCCAGCATTTT.